A selection of T cell receptor beta chains follows, all from one sample in a study of Ad26.COV2.S vaccination and SARS-CoV-2 variants. TCRdb's copy holds only in-frame clones and misses some; the assay was immunoSEQ multiplex PCR. The sample shows more than 400,000 clones, around 91% of them seen only once. Sequencing was performed on peripheral blood, taken in a trial of Ad26.COV2.S vaccine versus placebo. The receptor source for this set is a person aged 18 to 59 who received the Ad26.COV2.S COVID-19 vaccine or a placebo. CDR3s include the opening cysteine and the closing phenylalanine or tryptophan. The order of the fields is clone size, D gene, J gene, V gene, CDR3 DNA, CDR3 protein. The D gene is left open where the match is weak. Rows give clone size only sometimes, using once, few, many, or a class for an expanded clone.

>.|.|TRBJ2-2|TRBV9
TGTGCCAGCAGCGTAAGTGGGGAGCTGTTTTTT
CASSVSGELFF
>.|.|TRBJ2-7|TRBV11-2
TGTGCCAGCAGCTTAGAGGGGAGCCCTATAACCTACGAGCAGTACTTC
CASSLEGSPITYEQYF
>.|TRBD1|TRBJ2-2|TRBV6-6
TGTGCCACCCGGACAGGAGAGAACACCGGGGAGCTGTTTTTT
CATRTGENTGELFF
>.|.|TRBJ1-5|TRBV5-8
TGTGCCAGCAGCTTGGGGCAGGGTTACAATCAGCCCCAGCATTTT
CASSLGQGYNQPQHF
>.|TRBD1|TRBJ1-6|TRBV2
TGTGCCAGCACTACAGGGGATTCACCCCTCCACTTT
CASTTGDSPLHF
>.|.|TRBJ2-1|TRBV7-3
TGTGCCAGCAGCACCCTGCCACGCGGGAACCTCTCCTACAATGAGCAGTTCTTC
CASSTLPRGNLSYNEQFF
>.|.|TRBJ2-3|TRBV5-1
TGCGCCAGCAGCTTGGTGTGGAGCACAGATACGCAGTATTTT
CASSLVWSTDTQYF
>.|.|TRBJ2-5|TRBV19
TGTGCCAGTACCGTCACTAGCAGAATTATGGAGACCCAGTACTTC
CASTVTSRIMETQYF
>.|.|TRBJ1-5|TRBV7-2
TGTGCCAGCAGCTTAGGTTCGGCAGGGGATCAGCCCCAGCATTTT
CASSLGSAGDQPQHF
>.|TRBD2|TRBJ2-7|TRBV27
TGTGCCAGCAGTTTACGGCCTAGCGGGAGGGTAGGGGAGCAGTACTTC
CASSLRPSGRVGEQYF
>.|TRBD1|TRBJ2-7|TRBV6-5
TGTGCCAGCAGCCGGGGGACAGGGGGCGCGGACGAGCAGTACTTC
CASSRGTGGADEQYF
>.|TRBD1|TRBJ2-1|TRBV18
TGTGCCAGCTCACCCGGGACAGGGCGCGATGAGCAGTTCTTC
CASSPGTGRDEQFF
>.|.|TRBJ2-1|TRBV5-1
TGCGCCAGCAGCCGGGACTCTAGCAATGAGCAGTTCTTC
CASSRDSSNEQFF
>once|.|TRBJ2-5|TRBV6-1
TGTGCCAGCAGTGAAGCTGTGTACAGGGTGGAGACCCAGTACTTC
CASSEAVYRVETQYF
>few|TRBD2|TRBJ2-5|TRBV3-1/TRBV3-2
TGTGCCAGCAGCCAAGATGCTGGCGGGGGGACCCAGTACTTC
CASSQDAGGGTQYF
>.|.|TRBJ2-5|TRBV27
TGTGCCAGCAGCCGGGACGGAGAGACCCAGTACTTC
CASSRDGETQYF
>.|.|TRBJ2-3|TRBV19
TGTGCCAGTAGTATAGGTAGAGATACGCAGTATTTT
CASSIGRDTQYF